Below, 30 T cell receptor beta chains from the same sample are listed, as sequenced in a study of OX40 agonist ivuxolimab in advanced cancers. Produced via immunoSEQ multiplex PCR; TCRdb's table is partial and in-frame only. The sample includes approximately 61,000 clones, more than 80% seen only once; the top ten take approximately 1.9%. The starting material was CD4+ or CD8+ T cells sorted from blood, obtained in a trial of the OX40 agonist ivuxolimab. All receptors derive from an adult with an advanced solid tumor such as melanoma, head and neck, liver or kidney cancer.

The rearrangement uses TRBV19 and TRBJ1-2; no clear D gene. Trimming left V 2 bases short and J 13 bases short, with 14 bases between. Germline CDR1 and CDR2: LNHDA and SQIVND (reference sequence). The CDR3 length is 12 residues. CDR3 nucleotides: TGTGCCAGTAGTATAAGCGCGGGGAGTCGCACCTTC. This sequence encodes CASSISAGSRTF.

The chain employs TRBV6-1 and TRBJ2-7; D possibly matches TRBD1 or TRBD2 (5 bases each). Germline values: CDR1 MNHNS, CDR2 SASEGT. CDR3 size: 16 residues. V shed 0 bases and J shed 9 bases, with 21 bases lying between them. In DNA form, the CDR3 reads TGTGCCAGCAGTGAAGCATGGGGGTTATTCCCACTCGTGCAGTACGTC. Translated: CASSEAWGLFPLVQYV.

The chain combines TRBV9 with TRBJ1-1; D gene ambiguous. The CDR3 is 12 amino acids. Germline loops: CDR1 SGDLS, CDR2 YYNGEE. V gave up 3 bases and J gave up 11 bases, with 14 bases separating them. CDR3: CASSAEGRVAFF. The CDR3 nucleotides read TGTGCCAGCAGCGCCGAAGGGCGGGTGGCTTTCTTT.

This clone was seen a single time. The chain uses TRBV30 and TRBJ2-1; D not certain. The CDR3 runs to 11 residues. Trimming took off 4 bases at V and 7 bases at J, with 8 bases between the two ends. Germline-derived CDR1 and CDR2 are GTSNPN and SVGIG (reference sequence). In DNA, the CDR3 is TGTGCCTGGACCCGATCGAATGAGCAGTTCTTC. Protein sequence: CAWTRSNEQFF.

The J gene is TRBJ1-2, the V gene TRBV18; no reliable D call. From germline, CDR1 is KGHSH and CDR2 LQKENI. Trimming took 5 bases from V and 2 from J, leaving 6 bases between them. The CDR3 length is 12 residues. The CDR3 bases are TGTGCCAGCTCAGAGGAGAACTATGGCTACACCTTC. Translated, it gives CASSEENYGYTF.

The V gene is TRBV7-3, the J gene TRBJ2-7, with D maybe TRBD1 (6 bases). This CDR3 is 15 amino acids long. Germline-derived CDR1 and CDR2 are SGHTA and FQGTGA. V lost 2 bases and J lost 9, with 20 bases in between. Here the CDR3 DNA reads TGTGCCAGCAGCTTACCAGCGCTCCGAAAAGGGGGGCAGTACTTC. Translation gives CASSLPALRKGGQYF.

The chain combines TRBV9 with TRBJ2-2; no clear D. The germline V and J ends were trimmed by 1 base and 2 bases, with 18 bases remaining between them. This CDR3 spans 18 amino acids. CDR1 and CDR2 from the germline V gene are SGDLS and YYNGEE. The CDR3 region has the DNA TGTGCCAGCAGCGTAAAAACGTCACCCCTTCCCAACACCGGGGAGCTGTTTTTT. Its protein is CASSVKTSPLPNTGELFF.

The V gene is TRBV4-2, the J gene TRBJ2-7, with 9 bases identical to TRBD2. Germline CDR1 and CDR2: LGHNA and YNFKEQ. The CDR3 spans 16 residues. V lost 0 bases, J lost 2 bases, and 5 bases stayed unmatched. DNA for the CDR3: TGTGCCAGCAGCCAAGACCTTAGCGGGAGCGCCTACGAGCAGTACTTC. Amino acids: CASSQDLSGSAYEQYF.

The genes are TRBV7-9 and TRBJ1-5; 10 positions agree with TRBD1. Germline CDR1 is SEHNR and CDR2 is FQNEAQ (reference sequence). The CDR3 is 15 amino acids. J was trimmed by 7 bases and V by 3 bases; bases with no gene match: 6. The CDR3 sequence: CASSLGTGVFQPQHF. The CDR3 DNA reads TGTGCCAGCAGCTTGGGGACAGGGGTTTTCCAGCCCCAGCATTTT.

The rearrangement joins TRBV29-1 to TRBJ2-3; 8 bases align to TRBD1. The CDR3 loop spans 16 amino acids. Germline trimming cut 5 bases from V and 0 bases from J; bases unmatched to any gene: 10. Germline V gene sequence: CDR1 SQVTM, CDR2 ANQGSEA. CDR3 DNA sequence: TGCAGCGTTTCCGGAACGACAGGGGATAGCACAGATACGCAGTATTTT. Translated: CSVSGTTGDSTDTQYF.

This clone was observed a single time. This chain links TRBV4-2 with TRBJ2-7; TRBD2 is a possible D gene (5 bases). The CDR3 has 15 amino acids. The germline CDR1 and CDR2 sequences are LGHNA and YNFKEQ. Trimming shortened V by 4 bases and J by 2 bases, and 15 bases separated the two germline ends. The CDR3 reads CASSPGPGSPYEQYF. The CDR3 nucleotides are TGTGCCAGCAGCCCCGGGCCGGGAAGCCCCTACGAGCAGTACTTC.

J is TRBJ1-1 and V is TRBV7-9, with D perhaps matching TRBD1 (6 bases). From germline, CDR1 is SEHNR and CDR2 FQNEAQ (reference sequence). Trimming removed 5 bases at V and 11 bases at J, with 18 bases between. This CDR3 has 13 amino acids. In DNA form, the CDR3 reads TGTGCCAGCAGCCCCGGTTGGGGGGCCGGGGCTTTCTTT. Translating gives CASSPGWGAGAFF. Full variable domain (outside the CDR3, taken from reference TRBV7-9 and TRBJ1-1): DTGVSQNPRHKITKRGQNVTFRCDPISEHNRLYWYRQTLGQGPEFLTYFQNEAQLEKSRLLSDRFSAERPKGSFSTLEIQRTEQGDSAMYLCASSPGWGAGAFFGQGTRLTVV.

This clone occurred once. The rearrangement joins TRBV10-3 to TRBJ1-2; the D gene is possibly TRBD1 (5 bases). This CDR3 is 15 amino acids long. V was cut by 2 bases and J by 0 bases, with 10 bases left in between. Germline V gene lookup returns CDR1 ENHRY and CDR2 SYGVKD. As DNA, the CDR3 is TGTGCCATCAGTGAGGTAGGGGAACCTAACTATGGCTACACCTTC. This sequence encodes CAISEVGEPNYGYTF.

This chain uses TRBV9 with TRBJ2-5; 10 bases are a match to TRBD2. Looked up from germline, CDR1 is SGDLS and CDR2 is YYNGEE. The CDR3 contains 15 residues. Trimming took 0 bases from V and 3 from J; bases not matched to a gene: 2. The CDR3 is CASSVASGSEETQYF. The DNA for the CDR3 is TGTGCCAGCAGCGTAGCTAGCGGGAGTGAAGAGACCCAGTACTTC.

This clone was counted between two and nine times. The CDR3 DNA reads as TGTGCCTGGAGTTCCCTGAATCAGCCCCAGCATTTT. This translates into CAWSSLNQPQHF. V and J are TRBV30 and TRBJ1-5; the D is unclear. There are 12 residues in the CDR3. CDR1 and CDR2 from the germline V gene are GTSNPN and SVGIG (reference sequence). Between the trimmed V and J ends, which lost 2 bases and 4 bases, there was a span of 6 bases.

J is TRBJ2-3 and V is TRBV15; D is possibly TRBD2 (6 bases). The length of the CDR3 is 14 residues. CDR1 is LNHNV and CDR2 is YYDKDF in the germline V gene (reference sequence). Trimming cost V 3 bases and J 2 bases, with 9 bases left between them. This chain's CDR3 is CATSRERVTDTQYF. The DNA for the CDR3 is TGTGCCACCAGCAGGGAGCGGGTCACAGATACGCAGTATTTT.

The chain has TRBV9 and TRBJ2-5, with 7 positions matching TRBD1. The trim removed 4 bases at V and 3 bases at J, leaving 9 bases unmatched. Germline lookup yields CDR1 SGDLS and CDR2 YYNGEE. This CDR3 has 15 amino acids. The CDR3 reads CASSHRQGEEETQYF. The CDR3 nucleotides are TGTGCCAGCAGCCACCGACAGGGTGAAGAAGAGACCCAGTACTTC.

The chain employs TRBV7-9 and TRBJ2-1; 9 bases are a match to TRBD2. V lost 2 bases and J lost 8; bases outside the gene matches: 10. CDR1 and CDR2 from the germline V gene are SEHNR and FQNEAQ (reference sequence). This CDR3 spans 16 amino acids. The CDR3 here is CASSLRRAGGSDEQFF. The CDR3 DNA sequence: TGTGCCAGCAGCTTACGTCGAGCGGGAGGTAGCGATGAGCAGTTCTTC.

This clone showed up just a few times. This same CDR3 is encoded by further DNA sequences in the sample. This rearrangement joins TRBV5-1 to TRBJ1-1; the D gene is possibly TRBD1 (6 bases). Trimming stripped 0 bases from V and 6 bases from J, with 9 bases between. There are 13 residues in the CDR3. Germline V lookup: CDR1 SGHRS, CDR2 YFSETQ. CDR3 sequence reads: CASSLDREAEAFF. CDR3 DNA: TGCGCCAGCAGCTTGGACAGGGAAGCTGAAGCTTTCTTT.

The chain recombines TRBV12-5 with TRBJ1-1; no clear D. V was cut by 7 bases and J by 6 bases, with 15 bases left in between. Germline V gene lookup returns CDR1 LGHNT and CDR2 FRNRAP. CDR3 length: 13 residues. Here the CDR3 DNA reads TGTGCTAGTGCCTTCGGTGAGGTGGCTGAAGCTTTCTTT. Its translation: CASAFGEVAEAFF.

The CDR3 loop reads CASSLDSGYNEQFF. CDR3 sequence (DNA): TGTGCCAGCAGCTTAGACAGCGGATACAATGAGCAGTTCTTC. The rearrangement links TRBV11-3 to TRBJ2-1; perhaps TRBD2 as D (5 bases). Germline CDR1 and CDR2: SGHNT and YENEEA. The V end lost 0 bases, the J end lost 4 bases, and 7 bases lay between the germline ends. CDR3 length: 14 residues. The full variable domain, its missing parts supplied by reference TRBV11-3 and TRBJ2-1, is EAGVVQSPRYKIIEKKQPVAFWCNPISGHNTLYWYLQNLGQGPELLIRYENEEAVDDSQLPKDRFSAERLKGVDSTLKIQPAELGDSAVYLCASSLDSGYNEQFFGPGTRLTVL.

This clone was seen once. The chain has TRBV7-2 and TRBJ2-1, with 11 bases matching TRBD2. The V gene's germline CDR1 is SGHTA and CDR2 FQGNSA. CDR3 length: 17 residues. The junction had 6 bases not matched to a gene; V was cut back by 5 bases and J by 0 bases. Here the CDR3 DNA reads TGTGCCAGCAGCCAGTTAGCGGGAGGGCCCTCCTACAATGAGCAGTTCTTC. Residues: CASSQLAGGPSYNEQFF.

The chain is built from TRBV5-1 and TRBJ2-1; 7 nucleotides line up with TRBD1. CDR1 and CDR2 from the germline V gene are SGHRS and YFSETQ. The trim removed 4 bases at V and 7 bases at J, leaving 11 bases unmatched. This CDR3 is built from 15 residues. This CDR3 is CASSRTGSRGNEQFF. The CDR3 region has the DNA TGCGCCAGCAGCCGGACAGGTTCAAGAGGAAATGAGCAGTTCTTC. The full variable domain, in which reference TRBV5-1 and TRBJ2-1 provide the parts outside the CDR3, is KAGVTQTPRYLIKTRGQQVTLSCSPISGHRSVSWYQQTPGQGLQFLFEYFSETQRNKGNFPGRFSGRQFSNSRSEMNVSTLELGDSALYLCASSRTGSRGNEQFFGPGTRLTVL.

The chain joins TRBV25-1 to TRBJ1-1; D possibly corresponds to TRBD1 (5 bases). This CDR3 is built from 14 residues. V lost 6 bases to trimming and J lost 3 bases, with 14 bases between them. CDR1 and CDR2 from the germline V gene are MGHDK and SYGVNS. CDR3 sequence: CASSRGLGDTEAFF. CDR3 sequence (DNA): TGTGCCAGCAGCCGGGGACTAGGGGACACTGAAGCTTTCTTT. The entire variable domain, with the rest obtained from reference TRBV25-1 and TRBJ1-1, is as follows: EADIYQTPRYLVIGTGKKITLECSQTMGHDKMYWYQQDPGMELHLIHYSYGVNSTEKGDLSSESTVSRIRTEHFPLTLESARPSHTSQYLCASSRGLGDTEAFFGQGTRLTVV.

The J gene is TRBJ1-1, the V gene TRBV5-4, with D unresolved. Between the trimmed V and J ends, which lost 6 bases and 5 bases, there was a span of 17 bases. Germline V gene data show CDR1 as SGHNT and CDR2 as YYREEE (reference sequence). This CDR3 has 14 residues. This CDR3 is CASKKEVSVTEAFF. The DNA for the CDR3 is TGTGCCAGCAAGAAGGAGGTGTCTGTAACTGAAGCTTTCTTT.

This sequence joins TRBV27 and TRBJ2-3, with 7 bases aligning to TRBD1. Germline V gene lookup returns CDR1 MNHEY and CDR2 SMNVEV (reference sequence). This CDR3 region has 13 residues. Trimming at V came to 6 bases and at J to 4 bases, leaving 4 bases not matched to a gene. The CDR3 loop reads CASRVTGSDTQYF. The CDR3 coding sequence is TGTGCCAGCAGGGTGACAGGGTCAGATACGCAGTATTTT.

In this sample, this clone is medium-sized. V and J are TRBV2 and TRBJ1-3; D is possibly TRBD1 (5 bases). V lost 6 bases and J 0 bases, leaving 6 bases between the germline ends. This CDR3 contains 13 residues. Germline V gives CDR1 SNHLY, CDR2 FYNNEI. DNA of the CDR3: TGTGCCAGCAGCGGGACCTCTGGAAACACCATATATTTT. It specifies CASSGTSGNTIYF.

The chain employs TRBV7-2 and TRBJ1-1; TRBD1 aligns across 7 bases. The V gene's germline CDR1 is SGHTA and CDR2 FQGNSA. The length of the CDR3 is 12 residues. The ends lost 7 bases at V and 7 bases at J; junction bases unmatched: 6. The CDR3 sequence is CASIETGLEAFF. In nucleotides, the CDR3 is TGTGCCAGCATCGAGACAGGGCTTGAAGCTTTCTTT. Full variable domain (remainder filled in from reference TRBV7-2 and TRBJ1-1): GAGVSQSPSNKVTEKGKDVELRCDPISGHTALYWYRQSLGQGLEFLIYFQGNSAPDKSGLPSDRFSAERTGGSVSTLTIQRTQQEDSAVYLCASIETGLEAFFGQGTRLTVV.

The table lists this clone with a count of one. CDR3 residues: CASSTGQGTITDTQYF. In DNA form, the CDR3 reads TGCGCCAGCAGCACGGGACAGGGGACCATCACAGATACGCAGTATTTT. V and J are TRBV5-1 and TRBJ2-3, with 10 bases fitting TRBD1. Looked up from germline, CDR1 is SGHRS and CDR2 is YFSETQ. Trimming took 4 bases from V and 2 from J; bases not matched to a gene: 7. This CDR3 has 16 amino acids.

This sequence joins TRBV10-3 and TRBJ2-7; 13 nucleotides match TRBD2. V lost 5 bases, J lost 5 bases, and 6 bases stayed unmatched. Germline assignment: CDR1 ENHRY and CDR2 SYGVKD. The CDR3 has 15 residues. DNA for the CDR3: TGTGCCATCAGTAGGACTAGCGGGAGTTCCAACGAGCAGTACTTC. Translating it yields CAISRTSGSSNEQYF.